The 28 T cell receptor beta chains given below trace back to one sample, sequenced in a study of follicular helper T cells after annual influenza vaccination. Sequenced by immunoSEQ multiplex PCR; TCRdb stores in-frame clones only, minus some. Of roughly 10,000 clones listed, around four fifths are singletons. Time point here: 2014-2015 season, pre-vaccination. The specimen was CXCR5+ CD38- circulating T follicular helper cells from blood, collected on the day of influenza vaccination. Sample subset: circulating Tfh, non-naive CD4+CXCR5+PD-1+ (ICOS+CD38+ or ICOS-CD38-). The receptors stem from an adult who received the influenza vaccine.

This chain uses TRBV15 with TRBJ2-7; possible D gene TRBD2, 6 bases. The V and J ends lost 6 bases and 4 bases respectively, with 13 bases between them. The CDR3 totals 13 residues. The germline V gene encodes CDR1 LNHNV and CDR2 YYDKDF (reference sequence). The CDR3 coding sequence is TGTGCCACCAGGTTTCAGGGAGGTTACGAGCAGTACTTC. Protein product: CATRFQGGYEQYF.

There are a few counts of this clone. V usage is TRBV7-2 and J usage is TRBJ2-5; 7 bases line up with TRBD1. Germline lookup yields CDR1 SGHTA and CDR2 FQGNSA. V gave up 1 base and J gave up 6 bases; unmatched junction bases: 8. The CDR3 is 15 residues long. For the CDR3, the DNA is TGTGCCAGCAGCTTAGTCGCAGACAGGGCACAGACCCAGTACTTC. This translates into CASSLVADRAQTQYF.

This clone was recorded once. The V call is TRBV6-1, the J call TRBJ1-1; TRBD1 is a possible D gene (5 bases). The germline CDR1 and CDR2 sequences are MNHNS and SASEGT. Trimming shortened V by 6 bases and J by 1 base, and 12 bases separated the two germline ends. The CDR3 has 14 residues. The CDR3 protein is CASRISGTNTEAFF. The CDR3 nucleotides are TGTGCCAGCAGGATTTCAGGGACGAACACTGAAGCTTTCTTT.

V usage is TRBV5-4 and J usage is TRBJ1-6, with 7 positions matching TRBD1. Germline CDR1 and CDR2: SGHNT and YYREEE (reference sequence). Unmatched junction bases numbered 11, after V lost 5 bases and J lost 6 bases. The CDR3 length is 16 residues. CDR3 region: CASRDGTAFTNSPLHF. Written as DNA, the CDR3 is TGTGCCAGCAGGGACGGGACAGCCTTTACTAATTCACCCCTCCACTTT.

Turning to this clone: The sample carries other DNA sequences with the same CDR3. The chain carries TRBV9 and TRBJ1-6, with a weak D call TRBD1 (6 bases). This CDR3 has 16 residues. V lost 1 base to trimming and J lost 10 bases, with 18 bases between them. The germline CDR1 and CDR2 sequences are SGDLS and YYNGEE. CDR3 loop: CASSVTIDRLNSPLHF. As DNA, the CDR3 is TGTGCCAGCAGCGTAACCATCGACAGGCTTAACTCACCCCTCCACTTT.

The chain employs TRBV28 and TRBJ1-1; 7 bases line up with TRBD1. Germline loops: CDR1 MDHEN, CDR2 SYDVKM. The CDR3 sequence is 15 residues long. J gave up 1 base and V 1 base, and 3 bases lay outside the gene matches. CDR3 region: CASSLSGGGNTEAFF. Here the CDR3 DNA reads TGTGCCAGCAGTTTATCAGGGGGAGGGAACACTGAAGCTTTCTTT.

The CDR3 reads CATSTRGRTSGAYEQYF. The CDR3 nucleotides read TGTGCCACCAGCACCAGGGGCCGGACTAGCGGAGCCTACGAGCAGTACTTC. V and J are TRBV15 and TRBJ2-7; TRBD2 matches 10 bases. Looked up from germline, CDR1 is LNHNV and CDR2 is YYDKDF (reference sequence). This CDR3 has 17 residues. The junction had 11 bases not matched to a gene; V was cut back by 4 bases and J by 2 bases.

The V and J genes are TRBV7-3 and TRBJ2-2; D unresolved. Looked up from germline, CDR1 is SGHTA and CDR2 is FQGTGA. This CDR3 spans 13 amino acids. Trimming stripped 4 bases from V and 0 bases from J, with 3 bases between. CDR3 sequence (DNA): TGTGCCAGCAGCTCAACGAACACCGGGGAGCTGTTTTTT. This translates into CASSSTNTGELFF.

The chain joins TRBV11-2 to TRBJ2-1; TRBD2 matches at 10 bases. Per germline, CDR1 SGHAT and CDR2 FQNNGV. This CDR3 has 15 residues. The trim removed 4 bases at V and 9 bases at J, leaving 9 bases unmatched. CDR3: CASSSTGTSVSEQFF. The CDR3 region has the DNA TGTGCCAGCAGCTCAACCGGGACTAGCGTCAGTGAGCAGTTCTTC.

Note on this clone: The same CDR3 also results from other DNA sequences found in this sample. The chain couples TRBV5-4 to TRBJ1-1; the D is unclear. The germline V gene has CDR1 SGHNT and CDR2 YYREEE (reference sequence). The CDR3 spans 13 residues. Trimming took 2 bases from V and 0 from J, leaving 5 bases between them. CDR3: CASSFSLNTEAFF. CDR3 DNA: TGTGCCAGCAGCTTTTCCCTGAACACTGAAGCTTTCTTT.

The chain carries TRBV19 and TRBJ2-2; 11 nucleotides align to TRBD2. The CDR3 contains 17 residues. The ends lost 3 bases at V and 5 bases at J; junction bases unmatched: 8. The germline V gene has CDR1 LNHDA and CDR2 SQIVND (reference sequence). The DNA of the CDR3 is TGTGCCAGTAGTATGGGTATACTAGCGGGAGATACCGGGGAGCTGTTTTTT. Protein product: CASSMGILAGDTGELFF.

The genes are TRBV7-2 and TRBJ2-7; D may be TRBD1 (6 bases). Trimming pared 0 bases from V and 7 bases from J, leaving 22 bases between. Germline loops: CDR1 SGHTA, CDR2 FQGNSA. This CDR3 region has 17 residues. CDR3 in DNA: TGTGCCAGCAGCTTAGCGCCCGCAGGGGCCTCCCGGGAAGAGCAGTACTTC. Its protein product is CASSLAPAGASREEQYF.

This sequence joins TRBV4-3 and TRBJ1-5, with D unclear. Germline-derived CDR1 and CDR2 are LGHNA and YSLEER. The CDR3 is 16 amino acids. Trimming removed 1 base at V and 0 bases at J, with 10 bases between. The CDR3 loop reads CASSQGPLYSNQPQHF. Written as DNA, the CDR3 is TGCGCCAGCAGCCAAGGACCATTATATAGCAATCAGCCCCAGCATTTT.

CDR3 in DNA: TGTGCCAGCAGCCAGGGAATAAACACTGAAGCTTTCTTT. Translating gives CASSQGINTEAFF. The rearrangement uses TRBV2 and TRBJ1-1, with D possibly being TRBD1 (5 bases). V was shortened by 6 bases and J by 2 bases, with 10 bases between the two germline ends. The CDR3 has 13 residues. Germline CDR1 SNHLY, CDR2 FYNNEI. Full variable domain (rest looked up from reference TRBV2 and TRBJ1-1): EPEVTQTPSHQVTQMGQEVILRCVPISNHLYFYWYRQILGQKVEFLVSFYNNEISEKSEIFDDQFSVERPDGSNFTLKIRSTKLEDSAMYFCASSQGINTEAFFGQGTRLTVV.

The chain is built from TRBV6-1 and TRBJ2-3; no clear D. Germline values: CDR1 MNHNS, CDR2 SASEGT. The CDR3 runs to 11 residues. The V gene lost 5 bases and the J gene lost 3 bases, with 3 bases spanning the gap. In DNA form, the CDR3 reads TGTGCCAGCAGTTGGACAGATACGCAGTATTTT. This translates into CASSWTDTQYF.

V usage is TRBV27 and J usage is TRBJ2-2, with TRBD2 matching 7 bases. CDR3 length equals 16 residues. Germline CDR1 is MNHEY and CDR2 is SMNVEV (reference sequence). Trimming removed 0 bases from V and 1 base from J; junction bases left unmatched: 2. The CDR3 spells CASSLSPSGNTGELFF. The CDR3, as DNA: TGTGCCAGCAGTTTATCGCCTAGCGGGAACACCGGGGAGCTGTTTTTT.

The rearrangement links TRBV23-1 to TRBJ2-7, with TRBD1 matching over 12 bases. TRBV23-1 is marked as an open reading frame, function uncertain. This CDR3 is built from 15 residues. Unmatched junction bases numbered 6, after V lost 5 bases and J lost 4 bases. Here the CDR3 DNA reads TGCGCCAGCAGTTACCGGGACAGGGGGCTTTACGAGCAGTACTTC. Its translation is CASSYRDRGLYEQYF.

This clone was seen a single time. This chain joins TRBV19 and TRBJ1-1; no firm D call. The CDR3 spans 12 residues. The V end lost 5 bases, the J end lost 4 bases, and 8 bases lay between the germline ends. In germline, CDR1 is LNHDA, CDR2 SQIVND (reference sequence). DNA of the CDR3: TGTGCCAGTAGTCCGGAGGGCACTGAAGCTTTCTTT. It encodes CASSPEGTEAFF.

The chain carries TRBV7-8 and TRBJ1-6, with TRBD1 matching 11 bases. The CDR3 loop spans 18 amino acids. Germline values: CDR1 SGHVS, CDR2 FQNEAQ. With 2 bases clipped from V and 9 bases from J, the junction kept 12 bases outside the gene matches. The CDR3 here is CASSLLSPGQGEISPLHF. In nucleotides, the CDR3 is TGTGCCAGCAGCTTACTCTCGCCGGGACAGGGGGAAATTTCACCCCTCCACTTT.

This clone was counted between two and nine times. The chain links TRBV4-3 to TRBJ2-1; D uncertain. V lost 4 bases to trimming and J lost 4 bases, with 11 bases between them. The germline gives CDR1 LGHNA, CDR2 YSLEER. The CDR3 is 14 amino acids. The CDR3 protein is CASSPERGYNEQFF. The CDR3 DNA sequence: TGCGCCAGCAGCCCAGAGAGAGGTTACAATGAGCAGTTCTTC.

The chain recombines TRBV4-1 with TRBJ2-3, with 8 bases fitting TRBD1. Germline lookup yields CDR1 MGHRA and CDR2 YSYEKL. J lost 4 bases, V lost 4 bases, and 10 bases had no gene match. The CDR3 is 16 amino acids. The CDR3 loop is CASSPSTGDISDTQYF. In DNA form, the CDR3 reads TGCGCCAGCAGCCCCTCGACAGGGGATATTTCAGATACGCAGTATTTT.

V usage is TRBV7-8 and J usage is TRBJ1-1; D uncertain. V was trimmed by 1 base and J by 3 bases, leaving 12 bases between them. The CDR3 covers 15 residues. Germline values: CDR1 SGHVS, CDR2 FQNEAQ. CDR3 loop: CASSLGGPGDTEAFF. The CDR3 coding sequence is TGTGCCAGCAGCTTAGGAGGCCCCGGGGACACTGAAGCTTTCTTT.

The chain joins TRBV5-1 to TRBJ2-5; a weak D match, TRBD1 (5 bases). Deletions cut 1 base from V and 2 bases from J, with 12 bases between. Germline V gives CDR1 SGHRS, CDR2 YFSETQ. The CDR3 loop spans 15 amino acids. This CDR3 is CASSLSLGQQETQYF. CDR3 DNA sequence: TGCGCCAGCAGCTTGTCACTGGGGCAGCAAGAGACCCAGTACTTC.

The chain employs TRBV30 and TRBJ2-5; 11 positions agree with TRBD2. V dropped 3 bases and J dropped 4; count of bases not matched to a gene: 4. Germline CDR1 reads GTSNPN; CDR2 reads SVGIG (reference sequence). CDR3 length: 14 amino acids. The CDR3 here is CAWRLAGVGETQYF. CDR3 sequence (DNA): TGTGCCTGGAGACTAGCGGGAGTGGGAGAGACCCAGTACTTC. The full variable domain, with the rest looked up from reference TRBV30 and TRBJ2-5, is SQTIHQWPATLVQPVGSPLSLECTVEGTSNPNLYWYRQAAGRGLQLLFYSVGIGQISSEVPQNLSASRPQDRQFILSSKKLLLSDSGFYLCAWRLAGVGETQYFGPGTRLLVL.

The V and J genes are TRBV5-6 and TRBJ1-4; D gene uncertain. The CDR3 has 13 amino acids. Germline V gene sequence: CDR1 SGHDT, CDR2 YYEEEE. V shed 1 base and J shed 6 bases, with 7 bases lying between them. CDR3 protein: CASSLFRDEKLFF. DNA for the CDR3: TGTGCCAGCAGCTTGTTTCGGGATGAAAAACTGTTTTTT.

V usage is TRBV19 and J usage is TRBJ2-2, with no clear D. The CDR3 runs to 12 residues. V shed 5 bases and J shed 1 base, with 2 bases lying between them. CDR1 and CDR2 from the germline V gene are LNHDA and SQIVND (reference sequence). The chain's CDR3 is CASSLNTGELFF. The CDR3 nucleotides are TGTGCCAGTAGTCTGAACACCGGGGAGCTGTTTTTT.

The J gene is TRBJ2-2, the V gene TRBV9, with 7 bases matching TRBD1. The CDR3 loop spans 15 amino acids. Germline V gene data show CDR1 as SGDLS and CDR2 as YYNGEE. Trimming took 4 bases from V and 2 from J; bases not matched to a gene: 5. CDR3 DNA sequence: TGTGCCAGCAGCCCCGGGACAGTCAACACCGGGGAGCTGTTTTTT. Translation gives CASSPGTVNTGELFF.

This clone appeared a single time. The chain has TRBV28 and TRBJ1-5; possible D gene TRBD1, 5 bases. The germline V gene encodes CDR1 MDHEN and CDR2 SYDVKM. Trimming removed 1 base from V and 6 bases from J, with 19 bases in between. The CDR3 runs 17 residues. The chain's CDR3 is CASSLSPGRGDGQPQHF. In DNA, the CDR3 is TGTGCCAGCAGTTTATCACCGGGACGGGGTGACGGTCAGCCCCAGCATTTT.